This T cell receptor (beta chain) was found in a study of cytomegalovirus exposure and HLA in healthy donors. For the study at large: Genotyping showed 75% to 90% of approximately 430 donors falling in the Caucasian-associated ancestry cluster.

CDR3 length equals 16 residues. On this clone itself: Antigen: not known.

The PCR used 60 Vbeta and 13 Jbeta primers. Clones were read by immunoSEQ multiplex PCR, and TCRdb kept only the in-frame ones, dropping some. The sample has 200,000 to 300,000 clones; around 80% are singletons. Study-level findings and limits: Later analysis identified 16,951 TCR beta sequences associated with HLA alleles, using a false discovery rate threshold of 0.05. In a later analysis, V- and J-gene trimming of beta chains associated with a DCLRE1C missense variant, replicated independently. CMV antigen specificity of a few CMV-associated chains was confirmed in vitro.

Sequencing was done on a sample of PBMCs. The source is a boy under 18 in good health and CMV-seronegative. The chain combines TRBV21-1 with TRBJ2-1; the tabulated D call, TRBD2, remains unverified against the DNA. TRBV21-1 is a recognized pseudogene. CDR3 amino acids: CASSSRTSFTYNEQFF. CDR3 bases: TGTGCCAGCAGCTCTCGAACTAGCTTCACCTACAATGAGCAGTTCTTC.